What follows are 3 T cell receptor beta chains derived from one specimen sequenced in a study of Graves' ophthalmopathy and Graves' hyperthyroidism. Amplification of the TCR beta CDR3 regions used RNA transcripts (as template). The library came from an HTBI-primed first-round RT-PCR and a second-round multiplex PCR. MiXCR, applied by TCRdb to the multiplex PCR reads, yields one record per CDR3 protein. The table records about 620,000 distinct CDR3 sequences, about a fifth of them present only once. Sample: peripheral blood. The receptors shown here come from a woman between 18 and 29 years old with stable Graves' hyperthyroidism. Some clones in this sample may be carry-over from other donors' samples.

This clonotype came up many times. This chain connects TRBV6-5 to TRBJ1-1, with a possible D match to TRBD1 (6 bases). This CDR3 contains 15 residues. V lost 2 bases, J lost 0 bases, and 10 bases lay in between. CDR1 is MNHEY, CDR2 SVGAGI, per germline. In DNA form, the CDR3 reads TGTGCCAGCAGTTACACAGGGAACATGAACACTGAAGCTTTCTTT. Protein sequence: CASSYTGNMNTEAFF.

In this sample, this clonotype turned up many times. This chain links TRBV20-1 with TRBJ1-5; no firm D call. The germline V and J ends were trimmed by 0 bases and 0 bases, with 9 bases remaining between them. The CDR3 has 15 residues. Germline CDR1 is DFQATT and CDR2 is SNEGSKA (reference sequence). CDR3 sequence: CSARDSGNSNQPQHF. As DNA, the CDR3 is TGCAGTGCTAGAGATAGCGGGAATAGCAATCAGCCCCAGCATTTT.

This clonotype was recorded at least ten times. DNA of the CDR3: TGTGCCTGGACCACCGGGGTGGGGGGCAATCAGCCCCAGCATTTT. It translates to CAWTTGVGGNQPQHF. The chain has TRBV30 and TRBJ1-5; TRBD1 might be the D (5 bases). This CDR3 region has 15 residues. With 4 bases removed from V and 2 bases from J, the gap between germline ends came to 15 bases. Per the germline V gene, CDR1 is GTSNPN and CDR2 is SVGIG (reference sequence).